Listed below are T cell receptor beta chains from one sample, sequenced in a study of CD8 T cells in Susac syndrome. TCRdb reprocessed the immunoSEQ multiplex PCR reads with MiXCR, giving one entry per CDR3 protein. The data show about 210,000 distinct CDR3 sequences, approximately 93% seen once. Sequenced input: CD4+ T cells from PBMCs. The source of these receptors is a human donor in good health. The CDR3 runs from the conserved cysteine through the conserved F or W. D genes are given only for firm matches. Some rows have no size entry. The others give once, few or many, or a class for an expanded clone.

clone size,J gene,D gene,V gene,CDR3 protein,CDR3 DNA
-,TRBJ2-1,TRBD2,TRBV28,CASSLSSGGSTYNEQFF,TGTGCCAGCAGTTTGTCCAGCGGGGGTAGTACCTACAATGAGCAGTTCTTC
-,TRBJ1-6,-,TRBV23-1,CASRPPVSGVYNSPLHF,TGCGCCAGCAGACCCCCGGTCTCGGGAGTCTATAATTCACCCCTCCACTTT
-,TRBJ1-2,-,TRBV5-6,CASSSIGSIGGYGYTF,TGTGCCAGCAGCTCGATCGGGTCTATTGGTGGCTATGGCTACACCTTC
-,TRBJ2-2,-,TRBV6-6,CASSYDRPGSGELFF,TGTGCCAGCAGTTACGACCGACCAGGAAGCGGGGAGCTGTTTTTT
-,TRBJ1-3,-,TRBV7-2,CASSFGGLGGNTIYF,TGTGCCAGCAGCTTCGGAGGGCTAGGTGGAAACACCATATATTTT
-,TRBJ2-6,-,TRBV5-6,CASSLVGVKGRSGANVLTF,TGTGCCAGCAGCTTGGTTGGGGTAAAGGGACGCTCTGGGGCCAACGTCCTGACTTTC
-,TRBJ1-4,-,TRBV7-2,CASSLGWSGDEKLFF,TGTGCCAGCAGCTTAGGGTGGAGCGGAGATGAAAAACTGTTTTTT
-,TRBJ1-2,-,TRBV28,CASSLSWGRTFYGYTF,TGTGCCAGCAGTTTATCTTGGGGCCGAACCTTCTATGGCTACACCTTC
many,TRBJ2-5,-,TRBV5-1,CASSLGQETQYF,TGTGCCAGCAGCTTGGGTCAAGAGACCCAGTACTTC
-,TRBJ1-5,-,TRBV19,CASSSHRALTTGPQHF,TGTGCCAGTAGTTCGCACCGGGCCCTCACAACGGGGCCCCAGCATTTT
-,TRBJ2-2,-,TRBV19,CASKARANTGELFF,TGTGCCAGTAAGGCTAGAGCGAACACCGGGGAGCTGTTTTTT
-,TRBJ2-7,-,TRBV19,CASSKGFGRRSWTYEQYF,TGTGCCAGTAGTAAGGGATTTGGCAGGCGAAGTTGGACCTACGAGCAGTACTTC
-,TRBJ2-7,TRBD1,TRBV12-3/TRBV12-4,CASRRRQGSYEQYF,TGTGCCAGCAGGAGAAGACAGGGGTCCTACGAGCAGTACTTC
few,TRBJ1-1,-,TRBV2,CASSYRGEAFF,TGTGCCAGCAGTTACAGAGGAGAAGCTTTCTTT
once,TRBJ2-3,-,TRBV20-1,CSARGGGGRDTQYF,TGCAGTGCTAGAGGTGGAGGGGGCCGAGATACGCAGTATTTT
-,TRBJ2-7,-,TRBV28,CASSSLKPYEQYF,TGTGCCAGCAGTTCCCTCAAACCCTACGAGCAGTACTTC
-,TRBJ2-3,TRBD1,TRBV4-1,CASSPRFKGTGSSTDTQYF,TGCGCCAGCAGCCCAAGGTTCAAGGGGACAGGGTCTAGCACAGATACGCAGTATTTT
-,TRBJ2-7,TRBD1,TRBV7-2,CASSRDRWEQYF,TGTGCCAGCAGCCGGGACAGATGGGAGCAGTACTTC
-,TRBJ1-1,-,TRBV3-1,CASSQDSGADTEAFF,TGTGCCAGCAGCCAAGATTCCGGCGCGGACACTGAAGCTTTCTTT
-,TRBJ2-3,TRBD2,TRBV4-1,CASSQRSGGATDTQYF,TGCGCCAGCAGCCAAAGGAGCGGGGGGGCCACAGATACGCAGTATTTT
few,TRBJ2-7,-,TRBV30,CAWSVRGSEQYF,TGTGCCTGGAGTGTACGGGGCTCCGAGCAGTACTTC
-,TRBJ1-2,TRBD1,TRBV15,CATSKPGQNLYGYTF,TGTGCCACCAGCAAACCGGGACAGAATCTCTATGGCTACACCTTC
-,TRBJ2-7,TRBD1,TRBV19,CASSGDRSYEQYF,TGTGCCAGTAGTGGGGACAGGTCCTACGAGCAGTACTTC
-,TRBJ2-2,-,TRBV30,CAWSVKGVGELFF,TGTGCCTGGAGTGTTAAAGGGGTCGGGGAGCTGTTTTTT
-,TRBJ1-5,-,TRBV24-1,CATSDQVSQPQHF,TGTGCCACCAGTGACCAGGTCAGTCAGCCCCAGCATTTT
-,TRBJ2-2,TRBD2,TRBV27,CASTLAGVTGELFF,TGTGCCAGCACACTAGCGGGGGTCACCGGGGAGCTGTTTTTT
-,TRBJ1-2,-,TRBV6-1,CASSEADLYGYTF,TGTGCCAGCAGTGAAGCCGACCTCTATGGCTACACCTTC
-,TRBJ1-4,-,TRBV7-9,CASSPATNEKLFF,TGTGCCTCGAGCCCGGCAACTAATGAAAAACTGTTTTTT
-,TRBJ2-7,TRBD2,TRBV29-1,CSVGVSGGAREQYF,TGCAGCGTTGGAGTTAGCGGGGGGGCGAGGGAGCAGTACTTC
-,TRBJ1-5,TRBD1,TRBV30,CAWSGGGYQPQHF,TGTGCCTGGAGTGGAGGGGGCTATCAGCCCCAGCATTTT
-,TRBJ2-7,-,TRBV12-3/TRBV12-4,CASRKEQGAENYEQYF,TGTGCCAGCAGAAAAGAACAGGGAGCTGAAAACTACGAGCAGTACTTC
-,TRBJ2-4,-,TRBV29-1,CSVRPALAKNIQYF,TGCAGCGTACGTCCCGCACTAGCCAAAAACATTCAGTACTTC
-,TRBJ1-2,-,TRBV28,CASSSGLNYGYTF,TGTGCCAGCAGTTCGGGTTTAAACTATGGCTACACCTTC
-,TRBJ1-2,-,TRBV4-3,CASSQDGWSGYTF,TGCGCCAGCAGCCAAGATGGATGGAGTGGCTACACCTTC
-,TRBJ1-1,-,TRBV7-9,CASSLRDGNTEAFF,TGTGCCAGCAGCTTGCGGGACGGGAACACTGAAGCTTTCTTT
-,TRBJ2-2,TRBD2,TRBV7-2,CASRPAGSGELFF,TGTGCCAGCAGACCAGCGGGGTCCGGGGAGCTGTTTTTT
-,TRBJ2-1,TRBD2,TRBV9,CASSTGRFRDNEQFF,TGTGCCAGCAGCACCGGGAGGTTCAGGGACAATGAGCAGTTCTTC
-,TRBJ1-3,-,TRBV20-1,CSARLQGSGNTIYF,TGCAGTGCTAGACTACAGGGATCTGGAAACACCATATATTTT
-,TRBJ2-1,TRBD1,TRBV19,CASSNRQGVSYNEQFF,TGTGCCAGTAGTAACCGACAGGGGGTCTCCTACAATGAGCAGTTCTTC
-,TRBJ2-3,-,TRBV7-2,CASSPGGPPPDTQYF,TGTGCCAGCAGCCCCGGAGGTCCACCACCAGATACGCAGTATTTT
-,TRBJ2-1,TRBD2,TRBV5-1,CASSLPSGYNEQFF,TGCGCCAGCAGCCTCCCTAGCGGGTACAATGAGCAGTTCTTC